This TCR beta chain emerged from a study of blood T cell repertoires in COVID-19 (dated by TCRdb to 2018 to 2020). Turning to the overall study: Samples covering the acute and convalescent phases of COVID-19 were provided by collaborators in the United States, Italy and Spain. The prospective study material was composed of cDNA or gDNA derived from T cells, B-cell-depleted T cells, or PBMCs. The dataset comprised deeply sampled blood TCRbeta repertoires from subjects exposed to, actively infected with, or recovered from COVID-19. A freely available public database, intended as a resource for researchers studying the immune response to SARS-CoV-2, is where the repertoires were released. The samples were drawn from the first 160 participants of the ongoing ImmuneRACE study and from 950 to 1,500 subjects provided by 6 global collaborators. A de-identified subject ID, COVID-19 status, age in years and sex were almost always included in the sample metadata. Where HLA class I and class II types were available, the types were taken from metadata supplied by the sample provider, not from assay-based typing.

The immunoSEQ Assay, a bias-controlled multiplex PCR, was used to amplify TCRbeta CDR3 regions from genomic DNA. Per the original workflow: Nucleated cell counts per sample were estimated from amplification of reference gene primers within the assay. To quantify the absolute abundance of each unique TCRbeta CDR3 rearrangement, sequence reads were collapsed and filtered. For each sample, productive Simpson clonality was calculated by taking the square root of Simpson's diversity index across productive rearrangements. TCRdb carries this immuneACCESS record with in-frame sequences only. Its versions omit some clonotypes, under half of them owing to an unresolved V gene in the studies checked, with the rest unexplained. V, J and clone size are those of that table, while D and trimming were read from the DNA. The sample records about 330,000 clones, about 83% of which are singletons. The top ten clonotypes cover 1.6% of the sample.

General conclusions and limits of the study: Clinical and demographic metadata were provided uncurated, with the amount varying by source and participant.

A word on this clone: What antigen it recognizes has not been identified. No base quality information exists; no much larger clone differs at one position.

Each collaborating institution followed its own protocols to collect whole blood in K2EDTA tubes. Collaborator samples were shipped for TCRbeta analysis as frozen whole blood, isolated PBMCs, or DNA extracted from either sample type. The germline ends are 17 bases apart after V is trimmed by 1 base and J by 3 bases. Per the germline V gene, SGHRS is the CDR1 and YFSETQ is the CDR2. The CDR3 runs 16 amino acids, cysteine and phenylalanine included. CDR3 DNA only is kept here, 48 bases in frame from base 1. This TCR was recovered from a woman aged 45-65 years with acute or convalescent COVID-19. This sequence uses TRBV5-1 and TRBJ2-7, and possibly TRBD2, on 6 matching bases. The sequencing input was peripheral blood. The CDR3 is CASSLSRAGTYYEQYF. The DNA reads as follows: TGCGCCAGCAGCTTGTCGAGAGCGGGCACCTACTACGAGCAGTACTTC.